Sequencing of this T cell receptor (beta chain) was carried out in a study of blood T cells in healthy people across ages (dated by TCRdb to about 2015). Regarding the complete study: In model experiments, roughly one uniquely barcoded TCR beta cDNA molecule per two T cells was captured by template switching. To track age-related changes in TCR beta repertoire diversity, the study relied on deep sequencing normalized with unique cDNA molecular identifiers. The donors were split into four age groups: young (average 16 years), middle-aged (around 40), aged (around 67) and long-lived (over 80). Donors of different ages were randomly distributed across sequencing lanes to avoid experimental bias. For two donors (one aged 18 to 30 and one aged 80 or older), the study analyzed two additional independent replicas of 1 million unique cDNA reads from the same blood draw.

Preparation of the library involved 5' RACE. Sequencing took place on an Illumina HiSeq 2500. A second 7 to 11 cycle PCR used a sample-barcoded 5' primer and a J-beta primer mix. Each TCR beta cDNA molecule received a unique molecular identifier from a template-switch 5' adaptor carrying 12 random nucleotides. At least 2.5 million CDR3-containing paired-end reads were obtained from each sample. The Mint cDNA synthesis kit, primed by a TRBC-specific oligonucleotide, was used to synthesize first-strand cDNA from all RNA. After uracil-DNA glycosylase treatment, a first 18-cycle PCR used universal primers M1SS and BC2_uni_R on all cDNA. Per the authors' processing: Each sample was normalized by randomly selecting 1 million high-quality reads, each carrying a distinct molecular identifier. Reads sharing molecular identifiers were discarded rather than binned into consensus sequences. MiTCR, with a Q25 quality threshold and the strictest error-elimination algorithm, was used for CDR3 identification, clonotype clustering and error correction. Lower-bound total TCR beta diversity was estimated with a nonparametric unseen species model using Euler transformation. TCRdb's own reprocessing of the public reads used fastp at Q25 and MiXCR and kept productive beta chains. Each CDR3 protein gets just one entry, which takes the most common genes and DNA from the rows behind it. TCRdb, not the original authors, processed these V and J calls. This sample holds approximately 1,000,000 distinct CDR3 sequences; more than 30% were observed only once. The biggest ten clones account for approximately 14% of the sample.

There are a few counts of this clonotype. Which antigen it targets is not known. Base qualities are not at hand, and no much larger clone is one base apart. Systemically healthy Caucasian individuals from Russia, 39 in total and aged roughly 6 to 100 years, were included as donors. Approximately 9 milliliters of peripheral blood were collected from each donor into EDTA-treated Vacutainer tubes. Ficoll-Paque density-gradient centrifugation was used to isolate PBMCs, with at least 7 million per sample. Trizol reagent was used to extract total RNA from PBMCs, with at least 5.5 micrograms per sample. For every donor, flow cytometry on a PBMC aliquot measured the percentage of naive CD45RAhigh/CD27high T cells. The germline V gene (reference sequence) sets CDR1 to DFQATT and CDR2 to SNEGSKA. There are 16 amino acids in the CDR3, from cysteine to phenylalanine inclusive. Only the CDR3 DNA stays, 48 bases, in frame from base 1. Between the V and J ends, shortened by 0 bases and 0 bases respectively, the junction contains 14 bases.

The investigation overall reported the following: As age increased, observed TCR beta diversity per million T cells dropped in a roughly linear way, and a significant reduction was already evident by age 40. The percentage of naive T cells measured by flow cytometry correlated strongly with observed TCR beta diversity. Estimates of total diversity from one million sequenced T cells were regarded as lower bounds and underestimates. Bulk unsorted PBMC profiling prevented conclusive comparison of naive and antigen-experienced compartments. Compared with the aged group, more naive CD4+ T cells, fewer expanded clones and increased TCR diversity were shown by the long-lived group, suggesting age selection. Because donor CMV infection status was unknown, age-related changes in expanded clonotypes were potentially confounded.

This chain is built from TRBV20-1 and TRBJ1-2, with the D segment identity uncertain. The receptor's source is a man between 18 and 29 years old in good health. The sequenced sample was blood. The CDR3: CSAREGGQGANYGYTF. The bases are TGCAGTGCTAGAGAAGGAGGTCAAGGAGCTAACTATGGCTACACCTTC.